The rows below give T cell receptor beta chains drawn from one sample of a study of blood T cell repertoires in COVID-19. The assay was immunoSEQ multiplex PCR, and TCRdb's table has in-frame clones only and misses some. The profile shows fewer than 85,000 clones, about 80% of them singletons. The sequenced material came from peripheral blood. The source of these receptors is a human donor in a cohort sampled during active COVID-19. The CDR3 runs from the conserved cysteine through the conserved F or W. Each record gives: CDR3 DNA, CDR3 protein, V gene, D gene, clone size, J gene. A D gene is named only where the DNA matches it firmly. Part of the rows lack a size; the others show once, few, many or a class for expanded clones.

DNA: TGTGCCAGCAGCCTCAACACTGGAAACACCATATATTTT
CDR3: CASSLNTGNTIYF
V: TRBV5-6
D: NA
size: NA
J: TRBJ1-3

DNA: TGTGCCATCAGTGATGCTCCAGGGAACAATCAGCCCCAGCATTTT
CDR3: CAISDAPGNNQPQHF
V: TRBV10-3
D: NA
size: NA
J: TRBJ1-5

DNA: TGTGCCAGTAGTATGGAGGCCGCCTCGGTATATAATTCACCCCTCCACTTT
CDR3: CASSMEAASVYNSPLHF
V: TRBV19
D: NA
size: few
J: TRBJ1-6

DNA: TGTGCCAGCAGCCAAGATGTGAGGGGGTGGGCTACTGAAGCTTTCTTT
CDR3: CASSQDVRGWATEAFF
V: TRBV3-1/TRBV3-2
D: NA
size: NA
J: TRBJ1-1

DNA: TGTGCCAGCAGTTACTCCAGAGGGTTTTCGCGGCCTGAAGCTTTCTTT
CDR3: CASSYSRGFSRPEAFF
V: TRBV6-2/TRBV6-3
D: NA
size: NA
J: TRBJ1-1

DNA: TGTGCCAGCAGCACCCCCGGGACAGGGAACACTGAAGCTTTCTTT
CDR3: CASSTPGTGNTEAFF
V: TRBV5-6
D: TRBD1
size: NA
J: TRBJ1-1

DNA: TGTGCCAGCAGCGCCGCGGGCCATGGTGGAAACACCATATATTTT
CDR3: CASSAAGHGGNTIYF
V: TRBV9
D: NA
size: NA
J: TRBJ1-3

DNA: TGTGCCAGCAGGCGGGACCTCCAAGAGACCCAGTACTTC
CDR3: CASRRDLQETQYF
V: TRBV28
D: NA
size: NA
J: TRBJ2-5

DNA: TGCGCCAGCAGCCAAGCCGGGACAGGGGGAAACACCATATATTTT
CDR3: CASSQAGTGGNTIYF
V: TRBV4-1
D: TRBD1
size: few
J: TRBJ1-3

DNA: TGCGCCAGCAGCTTGGTACAGGGGCGGGAGCAGTACTTC
CDR3: CASSLVQGREQYF
V: TRBV5-1
D: TRBD1
size: few
J: TRBJ2-7

DNA: TGTGCCACTCTGACAAGAGCTAACTATGGCTACACCTTC
CDR3: CATLTRANYGYTF
V: TRBV24-1
D: NA
size: NA
J: TRBJ1-2

DNA: TGTGCCATCAGTGACGGGAGGGCTGAAGCTTTCTTT
CDR3: CAISDGRAEAFF
V: TRBV10-3
D: NA
size: NA
J: TRBJ1-1

DNA: TGCGCCAGCAGCTTGGTATCGGCAGGCAATGAGCAGTTCTTC
CDR3: CASSLVSAGNEQFF
V: TRBV5-1
D: NA
size: NA
J: TRBJ2-1

DNA: TGTGCCAGCAGCCAAGACTACAGGGGGTCACGGAAACTGTTTTTT
CDR3: CASSQDYRGSRKLFF
V: TRBV14
D: TRBD1
size: NA
J: TRBJ1-4

DNA: TGTGCCAGCTCACCCCGTGCAGACACAGATACGCAGTATTTT
CDR3: CASSPRADTDTQYF
V: TRBV18
D: NA
size: NA
J: TRBJ2-3

DNA: TGTGCCAGTAGTATGGGACAGCCTTATAGCAATCAGCCCCAGCATTTT
CDR3: CASSMGQPYSNQPQHF
V: TRBV19
D: TRBD1
size: NA
J: TRBJ1-5

DNA: TGTGCCAGCAGCCCCGGGAATTCACCCCTCCACTTT
CDR3: CASSPGNSPLHF
V: TRBV5-4
D: NA
size: few
J: TRBJ1-6

DNA: TGTGCCAGCGGGACAGAGAACACCGGGGAGCTGTTTTTT
CDR3: CASGTENTGELFF
V: TRBV6-5
D: TRBD1
size: once
J: TRBJ2-2

DNA: TGTGCCACCAGCACAAGGAAGACAGGGAGGATTCAGTACTTC
CDR3: CATSTRKTGRIQYF
V: TRBV15
D: NA
size: NA
J: TRBJ2-4

DNA: TGCGCCAGCAGCTTGGACTTCCCAGCAGGGAACTCTGGAAACACCATATATTTT
CDR3: CASSLDFPAGNSGNTIYF
V: TRBV5-1
D: NA
size: NA
J: TRBJ1-3

DNA: TGTGCCAGCGCACTAGCGGGGGTGTTCTCAGATACGCAGTATTTT
CDR3: CASALAGVFSDTQYF
V: TRBV2
D: TRBD2
size: few
J: TRBJ2-3

DNA: TGCGCCAGCAGCCAAGGGGACGCAGGGGTTCACTCCTACGAGCAGTACTTC
CDR3: CASSQGDAGVHSYEQYF
V: TRBV4-1
D: NA
size: NA
J: TRBJ2-7

DNA: TGTGCCACCGGGGACAGGGAGAATCAGCCCCAGCATTTT
CDR3: CATGDRENQPQHF
V: TRBV24-1
D: TRBD1
size: NA
J: TRBJ1-5

DNA: TGTGCCAGCAGCCAGGACAGGGGAGGAGGTGGCTACACCTTC
CDR3: CASSQDRGGGGYTF
V: TRBV13
D: TRBD1
size: NA
J: TRBJ1-2

DNA: TGTGCCAGCAGCGTAGAGACACATTACACAGATACGCAGTATTTT
CDR3: CASSVETHYTDTQYF
V: TRBV9
D: NA
size: NA
J: TRBJ2-3

DNA: TGCAGCGTTGCGGGACAGGGATTCAATGAGCAGTTCTTC
CDR3: CSVAGQGFNEQFF
V: TRBV29-1
D: TRBD1
size: NA
J: TRBJ2-1

DNA: TGTGCCAGTAGTACTGCCGGGAGAGAGACCCAGTACTTC
CDR3: CASSTAGRETQYF
V: TRBV19
D: NA
size: NA
J: TRBJ2-5

DNA: TGTGCCAGCAGTTCAGAGGCGAACACAGATACGCAGTATTTT
CDR3: CASSSEANTDTQYF
V: TRBV28
D: NA
size: NA
J: TRBJ2-3

DNA: TGTGCCAGCAGCGTGGGCAATATTGGTTCACCCCTCCACTTT
CDR3: CASSVGNIGSPLHF
V: TRBV9
D: NA
size: NA
J: TRBJ1-6

DNA: TGTGCCAGCAGCGTAAGCCCAGGGTGGAAGACAGATACGCAGTATTTT
CDR3: CASSVSPGWKTDTQYF
V: TRBV9
D: NA
size: few
J: TRBJ2-3

DNA: TGTGCCAGCAGCTTAGGGACAGGGTTGGCAGATACGCAGTATTTT
CDR3: CASSLGTGLADTQYF
V: TRBV7-2
D: TRBD1
size: NA
J: TRBJ2-3

DNA: TGTGCCAGCAGCGTAGGGGGGGTGAGCACAGATACGCAGTATTTT
CDR3: CASSVGGVSTDTQYF
V: TRBV9
D: NA
size: NA
J: TRBJ2-3

DNA: TGTGCCAGCAGCTTAGAGACAGTGAGTAGTTACAATGAGCAGTTCTTC
CDR3: CASSLETVSSYNEQFF
V: TRBV28
D: NA
size: few
J: TRBJ2-1

DNA: TGTGCCAGCAGCCAGGAGGGATGGAACACTGAAGCTTTCTTT
CDR3: CASSQEGWNTEAFF
V: TRBV4-2
D: NA
size: NA
J: TRBJ1-1

DNA: TGTGCCAGCCAAAGTGCCCCGGGACAGGGTTACGAGCAGTACTTC
CDR3: CASQSAPGQGYEQYF
V: TRBV5-4
D: TRBD1
size: few
J: TRBJ2-7